This TCR beta chain was observed in a study of neurological immune-mediated disorders. Whole-study results and caveats: Neither clinical nor MRI features were found to be associated with the multiple sclerosis repertoire cluster. The study found the most TCR clonal expansion in HTLV-1-associated myelopathy and the least in multiple sclerosis, below healthy controls.

TCRdb passed the 5' RACE reads through MiXCR, listing each CDR3 protein once. The repertoire holds some 56,000 distinct CDR3 sequences, with about 4.1% as singletons. Ten or more counts support this clonotype. Its matching antigen is unknown. Germline CDR1 is DFQATT and CDR2 is SNEGSKA (reference sequence). This CDR3 has 14 residues. V lost 1 base and J lost 2, with 11 bases in between. What was sequenced was PBMCs. This chain uses TRBV20-1 with TRBJ1-2, with a tentative D call TRBD1 (5 bases). The receptor's source is a man in his fifties or sixties with multiple sclerosis. The CDR3 sequence is CSARAQGANYGYTF. CDR3 DNA: TGCAGTGCTAGAGCGCAGGGCGCCAACTATGGCTACACCTTC.